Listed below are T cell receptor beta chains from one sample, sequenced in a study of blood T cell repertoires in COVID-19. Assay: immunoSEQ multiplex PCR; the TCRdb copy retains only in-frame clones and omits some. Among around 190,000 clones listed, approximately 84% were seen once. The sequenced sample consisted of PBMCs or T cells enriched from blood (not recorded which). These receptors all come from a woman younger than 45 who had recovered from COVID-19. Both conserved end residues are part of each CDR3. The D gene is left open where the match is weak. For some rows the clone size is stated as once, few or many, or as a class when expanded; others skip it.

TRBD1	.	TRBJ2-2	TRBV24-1	CATSDPGQGRNTGELFF	TGTGCCACCAGTGACCCTGGACAGGGAAGAAACACCGGGGAGCTGTTTTTT
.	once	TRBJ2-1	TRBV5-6	CASSHTGTPYNEQFF	TGTGCCAGCAGCCACACGGGAACCCCCTACAATGAGCAGTTCTTC
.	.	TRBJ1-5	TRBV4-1	CASSQVANSNQPQHF	TGCGCCAGCAGCCAAGTCGCTAATAGCAATCAGCCCCAGCATTTT
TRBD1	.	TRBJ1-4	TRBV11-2	CASSLVTGPQELFF	TGTGCCAGCAGCTTAGTGACAGGGCCTCAGGAACTGTTTTTT
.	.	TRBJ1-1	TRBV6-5	CASSLGGTFEAFF	TGTGCCAGCAGTCTCGGGGGGACCTTTGAAGCTTTCTTT
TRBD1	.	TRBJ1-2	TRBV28	CASSLQGVRGYTF	TGTGCCAGCAGTTTACAGGGGGTAAGGGGCTACACCTTC
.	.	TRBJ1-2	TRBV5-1	CASTPVGPGIYGYTF	TGCGCCAGCACCCCAGTCGGGCCAGGGATCTATGGCTACACCTTC
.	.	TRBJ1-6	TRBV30	CAWSRRDGSYNSPLHF	TGTGCCTGGAGTCGGAGGGATGGGTCCTATAATTCACCCCTCCACTTT
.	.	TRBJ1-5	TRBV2	CASRDSNQPQHF	TGTGCCAGCAGGGACAGTAATCAGCCCCAGCATTTT
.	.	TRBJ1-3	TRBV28	CASSLGGNTIYF	TGTGCCAGCAGCCTAGGAGGGAACACCATATATTTT
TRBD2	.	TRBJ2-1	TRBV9	CASSPSGVYGDEQFF	TGTGCCAGCAGCCCAAGCGGGGTTTACGGCGATGAGCAGTTCTTC
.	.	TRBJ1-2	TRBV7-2	CASSLAAVYGYTF	TGTGCCAGCAGCTTAGCGGCTGTCTATGGCTACACCTTC
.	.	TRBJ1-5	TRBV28	CASSFLEQPQHF	TGTGCCAGCAGTTTCTTGGAGCAGCCCCAGCATTTT
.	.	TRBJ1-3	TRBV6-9	CASSLLSLRRTGNTIYF	TGTGCCAGCAGTTTACTCTCATTACGGCGGACTGGAAACACCATATATTTT
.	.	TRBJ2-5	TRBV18	CASSTGTQETQYF	TGTGCCAGCTCAACCGGTACCCAAGAGACCCAGTACTTC
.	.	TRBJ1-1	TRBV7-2	CASSAREGTEAFF	TGTGCCAGCAGCGCCAGGGAGGGCACTGAAGCTTTCTTT
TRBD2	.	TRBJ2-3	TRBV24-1	CATTGGPSTDTQYF	TGTGCCACCACGGGGGGTCCTAGCACAGATACGCAGTATTTT
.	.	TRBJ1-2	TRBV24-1	CATGGLDGYTF	TGTGCCACCGGCGGGCTCGATGGCTACACCTTC
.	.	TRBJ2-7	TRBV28	CASSSRRGQSYEQYF	TGTGCCAGCAGTTCCCGTCGCGGACAGTCCTACGAGCAGTACTTC
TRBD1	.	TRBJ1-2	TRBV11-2	CASSPRDRGFGYTF	TGTGCCAGCAGCCCCCGGGACAGGGGTTTTGGCTACACCTTC
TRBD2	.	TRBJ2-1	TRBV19	CASSRRTSGNNNEQFF	TGTGCCAGTAGCCGACGGACTAGCGGAAATAACAATGAGCAGTTCTTC
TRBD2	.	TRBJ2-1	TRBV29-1	CSGTSSYNEQFF	TGCAGCGGGACTAGCTCCTACAATGAGCAGTTCTTC
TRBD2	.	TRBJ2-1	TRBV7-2	CASSLGTSGIRNEQFF	TGTGCCAGCAGCTTGGGGACTAGCGGGATTAGAAATGAGCAGTTCTTC
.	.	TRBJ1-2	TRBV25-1	CASSEGAAYGYTF	TGTGCCAGCAGTGAAGGGGCAGCCTATGGCTACACCTTC
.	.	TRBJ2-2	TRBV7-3	CASSGQTTGELFF	TGTGCCAGCAGTGGACAGACCACCGGGGAGCTGTTTTTT
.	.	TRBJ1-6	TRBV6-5	CASRGRGYSPLHF	TGTGCCAGCAGAGGGCGGGGATATTCACCCCTCCACTTT
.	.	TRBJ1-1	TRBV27	CASSFRERNTEAFF	TGTGCCAGCAGTTTCCGAGAGCGGAACACTGAAGCTTTCTTT
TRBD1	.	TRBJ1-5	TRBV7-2	CASSASTGYQPQHF	TGTGCCAGCAGCGCCTCGACAGGGTATCAGCCCCAGCATTTT
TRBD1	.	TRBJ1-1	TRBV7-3	CASSLIRQGEAFF	TGTGCCAGCAGCTTAATACGACAGGGCGAAGCTTTCTTT
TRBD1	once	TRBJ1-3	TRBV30	CAWRPWREGAPLSGNTIYF	TGTGCCTGGAGACCTTGGAGAGAGGGGGCCCCACTCTCTGGAAACACCATATATTTT
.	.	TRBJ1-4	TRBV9	CASSVNLDLYNEKLFF	TGTGCCAGCAGCGTAAACCTGGACTTGTATAATGAAAAACTGTTTTTT
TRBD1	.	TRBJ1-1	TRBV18	CASSPGQGITEAFF	TGTGCCAGCTCACCCGGACAGGGTATTACTGAAGCTTTCTTT
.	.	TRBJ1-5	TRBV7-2	CASSLAPGSPPQHF	TGTGCCAGCAGCTTAGCCCCGGGGTCCCCGCCCCAGCATTTT
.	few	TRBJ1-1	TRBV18	CASSPSGKGNTEAFF	TGTGCCAGCTCACCGTCAGGGAAAGGGAACACTGAAGCTTTCTTT
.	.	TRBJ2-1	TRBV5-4	CASALDTRSYNEQFF	TGTGCCAGCGCCTTGGACACACGCTCCTACAATGAGCAGTTCTTC
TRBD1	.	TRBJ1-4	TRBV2	CASSVGTARF	TGTGCCAGCAGTGTAGGGACAGCCCGTTTT
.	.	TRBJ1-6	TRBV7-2	CASSLGWGVGVSPLHF	TGTGCCAGCAGCTTAGGTTGGGGGGTTGGGGTTTCACCCCTCCACTTT
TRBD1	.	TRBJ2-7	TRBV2	CASTRAGGRYEQYF	TGTGCCAGCACCCGGGCAGGGGGCAGATACGAGCAGTACTTC
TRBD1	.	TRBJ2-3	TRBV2	CASRQQGALSTYTQYF	TGTGCCAGCAGACAACAGGGGGCTCTTTCCACTTATACGCAGTATTTT
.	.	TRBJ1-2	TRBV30	CAWSEWTDGGGYTF	TGTGCCTGGAGTGAATGGACGGACGGCGGGGGCTACACCTTC
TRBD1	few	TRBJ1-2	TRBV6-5	CASSATGGGYGYTF	TGTGCCAGCAGCGCAACAGGGGGCGGCTATGGCTACACCTTC
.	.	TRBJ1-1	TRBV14	CASSQEWGANTEAFF	TGTGCCAGCAGCCAAGAATGGGGCGCGAACACTGAAGCTTTCTTT
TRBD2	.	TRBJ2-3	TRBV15	CATSIAGDPTDTQYF	TGTGCCACCAGCATAGCGGGAGATCCCACAGATACGCAGTATTTT
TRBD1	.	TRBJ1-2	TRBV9	CASSPGTGNYGYTF	TGTGCCAGCAGCCCCGGGACAGGGAACTATGGCTACACCTTC
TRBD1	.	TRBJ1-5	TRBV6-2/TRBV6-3	CASSYEDRNVQPQHF	TGTGCCAGCAGTTATGAGGACAGGAATGTGCAGCCCCAGCATTTT
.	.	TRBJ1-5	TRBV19	CASSILTGVNQPQHF	TGTGCCAGTAGTATCCTGACCGGGGTCAATCAGCCCCAGCATTTT